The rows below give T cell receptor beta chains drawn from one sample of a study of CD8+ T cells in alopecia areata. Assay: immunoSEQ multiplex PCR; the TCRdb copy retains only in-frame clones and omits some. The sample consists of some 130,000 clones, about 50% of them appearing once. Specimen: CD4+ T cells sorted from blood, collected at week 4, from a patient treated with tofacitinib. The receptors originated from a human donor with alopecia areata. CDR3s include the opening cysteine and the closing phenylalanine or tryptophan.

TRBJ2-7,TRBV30,CAWSVNKYEQYF
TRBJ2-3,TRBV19,CASSIQGGADTQYF
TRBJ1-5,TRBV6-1,CASSIGQGQPQHF
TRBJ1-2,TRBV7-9,CASSSTGARLGDGYTF
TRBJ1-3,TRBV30,CAWSVTTLEDSGNTIYF
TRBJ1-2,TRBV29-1,CSVRGRDGGYTF
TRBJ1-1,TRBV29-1,CSVRGANTEAFF
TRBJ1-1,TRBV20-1,CSTTMNTEAFF
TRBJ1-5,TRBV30,CAWSIQGGQPQHF
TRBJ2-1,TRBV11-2,CASSPLWGSFNNEQFF
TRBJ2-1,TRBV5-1,CASSSGGKYNLEQFF
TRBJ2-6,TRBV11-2,CASSPRLAPGANVLTF
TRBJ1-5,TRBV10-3,CAISESPQPQHF
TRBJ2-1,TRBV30,CAWTGLAGDNEQFF
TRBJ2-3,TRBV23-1,CASQVERGTDTQYF
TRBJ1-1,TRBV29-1,CSVLGAPGKAFF
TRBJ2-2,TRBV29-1,CSVQQGMNTGELFF
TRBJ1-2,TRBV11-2,CASSLDSGQGAWGYTF
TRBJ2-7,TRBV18,CASSPPTGGSYEQYF
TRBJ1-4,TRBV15,CATSRAAVNEKLFF
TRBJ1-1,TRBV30,CAWSVGRVPTEAFF
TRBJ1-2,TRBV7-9,CASSAPREARGYTF
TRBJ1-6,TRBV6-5,CASSYGTGDSPLHF
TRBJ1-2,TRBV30,CAYGGGPYGYTF
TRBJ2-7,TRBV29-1,CSVGTDYEQYF
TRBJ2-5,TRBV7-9,CASSKQGQETQYF
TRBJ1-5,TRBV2,CASSKAVRQPQHF
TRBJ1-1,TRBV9,CASSTRGDTEAFF
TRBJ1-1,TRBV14,CASSQLVNTEAFF
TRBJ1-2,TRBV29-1,CSGGQGVRGYGYTF
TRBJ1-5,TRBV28,CASSRDRNNQPQHF
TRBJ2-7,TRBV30,CAWSVLAAYEQYF
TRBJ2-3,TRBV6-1,CASDRPSTDTQYF
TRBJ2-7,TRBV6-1,CASTGGLGIDEQYF
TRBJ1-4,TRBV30,CAWSPSARPQYEKLFF
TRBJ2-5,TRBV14,CASSQGQGQETQYF
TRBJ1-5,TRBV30,CAWSVLRGRNQPQHF
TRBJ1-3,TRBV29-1,CSVERGNTIYF
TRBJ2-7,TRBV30,CALDQGNYEQYF
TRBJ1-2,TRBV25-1,CASSEYGGRGESGYTF
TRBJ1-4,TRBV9,CASSLYDTLNEKLFF
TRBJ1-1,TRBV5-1,CASSLGPTNTEAFF
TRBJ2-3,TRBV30,CAWSVMGSSTDTQYF
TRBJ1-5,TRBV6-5,CASSSSSRGIGQPQHF
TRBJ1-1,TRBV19,CASSIANSRTTEAFF
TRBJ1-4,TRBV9,CASSHDRVKEKLFF
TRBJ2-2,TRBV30,CAWKTQGIGELFF
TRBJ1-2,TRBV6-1,CASAGRQYGYTF
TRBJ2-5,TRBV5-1,CASRSDTGRETQYF
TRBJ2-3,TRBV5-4,CASSLDRGAFTDTQYF
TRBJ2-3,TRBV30,CAWAGGSTDTQYF
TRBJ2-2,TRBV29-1,CSVARPGQGSNTGELFF
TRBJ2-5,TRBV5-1,CASSSGTGSLRETQYF
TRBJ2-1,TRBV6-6,CASSLGTRGYNEQFF
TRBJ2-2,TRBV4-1,CASSHALAVSTGELFF
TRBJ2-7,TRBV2,CASSRQDNYEQYF
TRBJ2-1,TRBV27,CASSSFTGSSYNEQFF
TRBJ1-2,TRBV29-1,CSVPPDRGVGYTF
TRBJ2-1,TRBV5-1,CASSRGPGNEQFF